Below, 28 T cell receptor beta chains from the same sample are listed, as sequenced in a study of sequential checkpoint blockade in melanoma. The treatment denotes: randomized to nivolumab then ipilimumab (arm A) or the reverse (arm B). Assay used: immunoSEQ multiplex PCR; TCRdb lists only in-frame clones, some missing. The sample lists fewer than 8,000 clones; around a fifth were seen once. The material was tumor tissue (inferred from file names), obtained from a patient given nivolumab and ipilimumab in sequence. The receptors were gathered from a human donor with melanoma.

The chain is built from TRBV7-4 and TRBJ2-1, with D possibly being TRBD1 or TRBD2 (5 bases each). V was pared by 5 bases and J by 0 bases, with 11 bases between. This CDR3 is built from 15 residues. Germline V CDR1 and CDR2: SGHVT, SQSDAQ. The CDR3 DNA reads TGTGCCAGCAGCCTGGGACCCGCCTCCTACAATGAGCAGTTCTTC. This gives the protein CASSLGPASYNEQFF. Supplemented by reference TRBV7-4 and TRBJ2-1, the full variable domain reads GAGVSQSPRYKVAKRGRDVALRCDSISGHVTLYWYRQTLGQGSEVLTYSQSDAQRDKSGRPSGRFSAERPERSVSTLKIQRTEQGDSAVYLCASSLGPASYNEQFFGPGTRLTVL.

The V gene is TRBV30, the J gene TRBJ2-3, with 14 nucleotides matching TRBD2. V was clipped by 0 bases and J by 3 bases; unmatched bases: 8. From germline, CDR1 is GTSNPN and CDR2 SVGIG (reference sequence). The CDR3 is 18 amino acids. The CDR3 loop is CAWSVLGLAGGRTDTQYF. CDR3 bases: TGTGCCTGGAGTGTACTCGGACTAGCGGGGGGTAGGACAGATACGCAGTATTTT.

At least ten counts were recorded for this clone. Because the CDR3's place on the DNA is in doubt, the DNA is left out and the CDR3 is given as listed by TCRdb. The J gene is TRBJ1-3, the V gene TRBV1. TRBV1 is an annotated pseudogene. The CDR3 is made up of 15 amino acids, end residues included. The CDR3 loop reads CASSRDVASGNTIYF.

This clone occurred many times. The V and J genes are TRBV11-3 and TRBJ2-3, with TRBD1 matching 8 bases. Germline loops: CDR1 SGHNT, CDR2 YENEEA. The CDR3 sequence is 15 residues long. Losses at the gene ends were 6 bases for V and 0 bases for J; bases not matched to a gene: 5. Here the CDR3 reads CASRATGGSTDTQYF. CDR3 nucleotide sequence: TGTGCCAGCAGGGCAACAGGGGGTAGCACAGATACGCAGTATTTT.

The sample holds a few counts of this clone. The rearrangement links TRBV11-3 to TRBJ2-3; TRBD1 aligns across 9 bases. Trimming cost V 1 base and J 3 bases; bases outside gene matches: 5. The CDR3 spans 16 residues. Germline V CDR1 and CDR2: SGHNT, YENEEA. CDR3 sequence (DNA): TGTGCCAGCAGCTTAGTGCGACAGGGGGGGACAGATACGCAGTATTTT. This sequence encodes CASSLVRQGGTDTQYF.

This clone came up many times. The gene calls are TRBV9 and TRBJ2-1; no clear D gene. CDR1 SGDLS and CDR2 YYNGEE come from the germline V gene. The CDR3 contains 14 residues. With 0 bases removed from V and 10 bases from J, the gap between germline ends came to 14 bases. The CDR3 region has the DNA TGTGCCAGCAGCGTAGGTCAGGTGACGGAAGAGCAGTTCTTC. Translated: CASSVGQVTEEQFF.

This clone was observed a handful of times. The chain uses TRBV6-8 and TRBJ1-1; D remains ambiguous. The germline V gene encodes CDR1 MNHGY and CDR2 SAAAGT. The CDR3 runs to 15 residues. Trimming pared 4 bases from V and 4 bases from J, leaving 16 bases between. CDR3 nucleotide sequence: TGTGCCAGCAGTTCGTCCTTGTTATTGGGCACTGAAGCTTTCTTT. Protein: CASSSSLLLGTEAFF.

A few counts support this clone. The chain combines TRBV30 with TRBJ1-2; D is uncertain. CDR3 length equals 13 residues. V gave up 2 bases and J gave up 2 bases, with 9 bases separating them. The germline CDR1 and CDR2 sequences are GTSNPN and SVGIG (reference sequence). The CDR3 nucleotides are TGTGCCTGGAGTAAGGGCATAAACTATGGCTACACCTTC. Protein sequence: CAWSKGINYGYTF. The full variable domain, rest sourced from reference TRBV30 and TRBJ1-2, is SQTIHQWPATLVQPVGSPLSLECTVEGTSNPNLYWYRQAAGRGLQLLFYSVGIGQISSEVPQNLSASRPQDRQFILSSKKLLLSDSGFYLCAWSKGINYGYTFGSGTRLTVV.

The chain employs TRBV18 and TRBJ1-1, with D tentatively TRBD1 (5 bases). Looked up from germline, CDR1 is KGHSH and CDR2 is LQKENI. The CDR3 extends over 15 amino acids. V gave up 0 bases and J gave up 1 base, with 9 bases separating them. The CDR3 protein is CASSPPGVQNTEAFF. CDR3 in DNA: TGTGCCAGCTCACCACCAGGGGTCCAGAACACTGAAGCTTTCTTT.

This clone was picked up a small number of times. The V and J genes are TRBV19 and TRBJ2-1, with 12 bases identical to TRBD2. Germline-derived CDR1 and CDR2 are LNHDA and SQIVND (reference sequence). J was trimmed by 3 bases and V by 3 bases; bases with no gene match: 0. The CDR3 is made up of 15 amino acids. The CDR3 reads CASSMTSGSYNEQFF. CDR3 coding DNA: TGTGCCAGTAGTATGACTAGCGGGAGCTACAATGAGCAGTTCTTC.

The chain carries TRBV5-1 and TRBJ2-1, with TRBD2 matching over 10 bases. CDR3 length: 17 amino acids. CDR1 is SGHRS, CDR2 YFSETQ, per germline. V trimming: 0 bases; J trimming: 3 bases; junction bases outside the gene matches: 6. The CDR3 sequence is CASSLAPAGGGYNEQFF. The CDR3 DNA reads TGCGCCAGCAGCTTGGCCCCAGCGGGAGGGGGCTACAATGAGCAGTTCTTC. Complete variable domain (other parts from reference TRBV5-1 and TRBJ2-1): KAGVTQTPRYLIKTRGQQVTLSCSPISGHRSVSWYQQTPGQGLQFLFEYFSETQRNKGNFPGRFSGRQFSNSRSEMNVSTLELGDSALYLCASSLAPAGGGYNEQFFGPGTRLTVL.

This clone was counted only a few times. The gene calls are TRBV19 and TRBJ1-2; D gene unclear. There are 18 residues in the CDR3. Trimming removed 3 bases from V and 7 bases from J, with 27 bases in between. Germline lookup yields CDR1 LNHDA and CDR2 SQIVND (reference sequence). The CDR3 DNA follows: TGTGCCAGTAGTATGACACGGTACATCCAACTAGCAACTAGTGGCTACACCTTC. It codes for CASSMTRYIQLATSGYTF.

The rearrangement joins TRBV6-8 to TRBJ1-1, with D tentatively TRBD1 (5 bases). The germline V gene has CDR1 MNHGY and CDR2 SAAAGT. The CDR3 has 14 residues. The V and J ends lost 5 bases and 4 bases respectively, with 14 bases between them. The CDR3 loop reads CASSHRTGGTEAFF. The CDR3 bases are TGTGCCAGCAGTCACAGGACCGGGGGCACTGAAGCTTTCTTT.

The DNA of the CDR3 is TGTGCCAGCAGCCAATCGGTAGATTTTAGCAATCAGCCCCAGCATTTT. Protein: CASSQSVDFSNQPQHF. This chain joins TRBV16 and TRBJ1-5; no firm D call. Trimming took off 0 bases at V and 0 bases at J, with 9 bases between the two ends. This CDR3 spans 16 amino acids. Germline V gene sequence: CDR1 KGHSY, CDR2 FQNENV.

By share, this clone counts as medium-sized. This chain's CDR3 is CASSPKWGQGNTEAFF. The CDR3 DNA reads as TGCGCCAGCAGCCCGAAATGGGGACAGGGAAACACTGAAGCTTTCTTT. The chain carries TRBV5-1 and TRBJ1-1, with 9 nucleotides matching TRBD1. Germline V gives CDR1 SGHRS, CDR2 YFSETQ. V was pared by 4 bases and J by 2 bases, with 9 bases of the junction left unmatched. The CDR3 runs 16 residues.

This clone appeared many times. This rearrangement joins TRBV11-3 to TRBJ2-7, with D possibly TRBD2 on 5 matching bases. The germline V gene has CDR1 SGHNT and CDR2 YENEEA. Trimming cost V 5 bases and J 3 bases, with 17 bases left between them. The CDR3 has 15 amino acids. As DNA, the CDR3 is TGTGCCAGCAGCCTCTGGACTGGGATAGTCTACGAGCAGTACTTC. As protein: CASSLWTGIVYEQYF.

This clone was observed a handful of times. V usage is TRBV11-3 and J usage is TRBJ2-3; D uncertain. V lost 6 bases to trimming and J lost 6 bases, with 16 bases between them. Germline-derived CDR1 and CDR2 are SGHNT and YENEEA. CDR3 length: 14 amino acids. CDR3 bases: TGTGCCAGCAGTAACTACGGATTTGGCGATACGCAGTATTTT. Translating gives CASSNYGFGDTQYF. Full variable domain (rest looked up from reference TRBV11-3 and TRBJ2-3): EAGVVQSPRYKIIEKKQPVAFWCNPISGHNTLYWYLQNLGQGPELLIRYENEEAVDDSQLPKDRFSAERLKGVDSTLKIQPAELGDSAVYLCASSNYGFGDTQYFGPGTRLTVL.

The genes are TRBV18 and TRBJ2-2; D ambiguous. This CDR3 is built from 14 residues. Germline CDR1 is KGHSH and CDR2 is LQKENI. V lost 1 base, J lost 5 bases, and 8 bases lay in between. In DNA, the CDR3 is TGTGCCAGCTCACCACAGATCCTGACCGGGGAGCTGTTTTTT. Its translation is CASSPQILTGELFF. Full variable domain (remainder filled in from reference TRBV18 and TRBJ2-2): NAGVMQNPRHLVRRRGQEARLRCSPMKGHSHVYWYRQLPEEGLKFMVYLQKENIIDESGMPKERFSAEFPKEGPSILRIQQVVRGDSAAYFCASSPQILTGELFFGEGSRLTVL.

This clone came up many times. The CDR3 protein is CASSGTTSYNSPLHF. As DNA, the CDR3 is TGTGCCAGCAGCGGAACCACCTCCTATAATTCACCCCTCCACTTT. The chain joins TRBV11-3 to TRBJ1-6, with D hard to call. Germline loops: CDR1 SGHNT, CDR2 YENEEA. The CDR3 runs to 15 residues. The ends were cut back, 5 bases at V and 0 bases at J, with 8 bases in the middle.

This clone was observed a handful of times. The chain is built from TRBV11-3 and TRBJ1-3, with 7 nucleotides matching TRBD1. The CDR3 sequence is 16 residues long. J gave up 0 bases and V 5 bases, and 7 bases lay outside the gene matches. Germline CDR1 and CDR2: SGHNT and YENEEA. CDR3 protein: CASSLWDSGSGNTIYF. CDR3 nucleotides: TGTGCCAGCAGCCTTTGGGACAGCGGCTCTGGAAACACCATATATTTT.

The chain has TRBV19 and TRBJ1-3; possible D gene TRBD1, 5 bases. Trimming left V 3 bases short and J 2 bases short, with 11 bases between. The germline gives CDR1 LNHDA, CDR2 SQIVND (reference sequence). The CDR3 extends over 15 amino acids. In DNA, the CDR3 is TGTGCCAGTAGTATGGGGGGAACTGCTGGAAACACCATATATTTT. This translates into CASSMGGTAGNTIYF.

This clone was observed many times. The chain is built from TRBV4-1 and TRBJ1-2; tentative D call: TRBD1 (5 bases). CDR3 length: 14 amino acids. V shed 5 bases and J shed 4 bases, with 14 bases lying between them. From germline, CDR1 is MGHRA and CDR2 YSYEKL. This CDR3 reads CASSSWGGAYGYTF. In DNA, the CDR3 is TGCGCCAGCAGCAGTTGGGGGGGTGCCTATGGCTACACCTTC.

Judged by abundance, this clone is medium-sized (0.01 to 0.1%). The chain employs TRBV9 and TRBJ2-5; 7 positions match TRBD1. Germline CDR1 SGDLS, CDR2 YYNGEE. The CDR3 runs to 16 residues. Unmatched junction bases numbered 10, after V lost 0 bases and J lost 5 bases. The CDR3 region is CASSVGSKGATETQYF. The CDR3 DNA sequence: TGTGCCAGCAGCGTAGGTAGTAAGGGGGCAACGGAGACCCAGTACTTC.

The chain employs TRBV18 and TRBJ1-1, with TRBD1 as a possible D gene (5 bases). Germline V gives CDR1 KGHSH, CDR2 LQKENI. Trimming removed 2 bases at V and 4 bases at J, with 17 bases between. This CDR3 contains 16 residues. CDR3 coding DNA: TGTGCCAGCTCACCATCTTCAGGGCGAGGGTTCACTGAAGCTTTCTTT. It yields the protein CASSPSSGRGFTEAFF.

This clone was observed a few times. The rearrangement joins TRBV6-8 to TRBJ1-2; no firm D call. V was trimmed by 0 bases and J by 1 base, leaving 6 bases between them. The germline V gene encodes CDR1 MNHGY and CDR2 SAAAGT. This CDR3 is 14 amino acids long. CDR3 in amino acids: CASSYSRLNYGYTF. DNA of the CDR3: TGTGCCAGCAGTTACTCCCGACTTAACTATGGCTACACCTTC.

This rearrangement joins TRBV6-8 to TRBJ1-1, with unresolved D. The germline CDR1 and CDR2 sequences are MNHGY and SAAAGT. There are 18 residues in the CDR3. Trimming took off 5 bases at V and 1 base at J, with 23 bases between the two ends. CDR3 region: CASSDEMGPPVGNTEAFF. The CDR3 DNA follows: TGTGCCAGCAGTGATGAAATGGGCCCCCCGGTGGGGAACACTGAAGCTTTCTTT.

This clone has ten or more counts. V gene TRBV11-3 combines with J gene TRBJ1-2; TRBD1 is a possible D gene (5 bases). The CDR3 consists of 14 residues. The germline gives CDR1 SGHNT, CDR2 YENEEA. V was shortened by 5 bases and J by 6 bases, with 16 bases between the two germline ends. CDR3 loop: CASSRRGESDGYTF. The DNA of the CDR3 is TGTGCCAGCAGCAGGAGAGGGGAGTCAGATGGCTACACCTTC.

The chain has TRBV6-8 and TRBJ2-1; 7 nucleotides agree with TRBD2. V dropped 5 bases and J dropped 4; count of bases not matched to a gene: 11. This CDR3 contains 16 residues. The germline CDR1 and CDR2 sequences are MNHGY and SAAAGT. As DNA, the CDR3 is TGTGCCAGCAGTGTCCTCGGGGGGAGATTATACAATGAGCAGTTCTTC. It codes for CASSVLGGRLYNEQFF.